This T cell receptor (beta chain) was retrieved from a study of shared clonotypes between healthy human individuals (dated by TCRdb to about 2020). Study-wide context: Two women and a few men aged 18 to 49 years were included in the cohort. Leukapheresis yielded between about 0.85 and 9 billion PBMCs per donor. Blood TCR repertoires of five healthy adults were deeply sequenced to estimate repertoire size and the extent of clonotype sharing between individuals. For each donor, CD4 naive and CD4 memory were each given three plates, CD8 naive was given two plates, and CD8 memory was given one plate. To increase sequencing depth and limit assay-specific biases, TCR repertoire library preparation and sequencing were carried out by different laboratories using diverse techniques. Broader findings and caveats from the paper: About 5% of naive CD4, 3.5% of naive CD8, about 2.1% of memory CD4, and about 0.4% of memory CD8 clonotypes were shared across a few donors. Pairwise subsampling led to the expectation that sequencing depth would affect the degree of clonotype sharing among donors. Even with the large sequencing depth, rarefaction of the sorted-subset datasets indicated that sequencing was incomplete. Estimated clonotype richness was generally larger for naive than for memory subsets. Compared with non-shared clonotypes, the clonotypes found in all four sorted-subset donors had higher generation probabilities. Sampling was limited to blood, and TCR repertoires in tissue likely differ from TCR repertoires in blood. The genetic and exposure-history diversity represented was limited by the small number of donors.

TCR CDR3 regions were amplified from genomic DNA by multiplex PCR using the deep immunoSEQ assay. Genomic DNA extracted from each cell subset was distributed evenly over all wells of several immunoSEQ 96-well plates, and each plate served as one replicate. For sorted subsets, each replicate PCR was loaded with about 0.2 ug genomic DNA, equivalent to 25,000 to 35,000 T cell genomes. Purified libraries were measured with a Qubit 3.0 fluorometer, size-checked on a Bioanalyzer 2100, and measured again with the KAPA Library Quantification kit. A separate single-read 150-cycle Illumina NextSeq 550 flow cell was used to sequence each immunoSEQ 96-well plate. As for how the authors treated the data: Because the immunoSEQ output included only junctional sequences and no quality scores, the filtering could not be the same as the filtering used for full-length reads. Sequences were annotated with PyIR, a Python wrapper for IgBLAST v1.9, using IMGT germline references to assign V/J genes and CDR3. Reads were removed for weak V/J assignments (E-value above 1e-6), missing CDR3, stop codons, out-of-frame junctions, or ambiguous translated residues. A V3J clonotype was defined by an identical inferred V gene, J gene, and CDR3 amino acid sequence. Percentage overlap between repertoires was calculated by dividing the number of shared unique clonotypes by the size of the smaller repertoire. RTK rarefaction, the Chao1 estimator, and Recon v2.1 estimates of unobserved clonotypes were used to assess repertoire richness. For all TCRbeta clonotypes obtained by the gDNA method from a few donors, generation probabilities were computed with OLGA. What TCRdb holds here is the immuneACCESS table cut down to in-frame rearrangements. Part of the clones is not present; checked against another copy, under half of the missing clones reflect an unresolved V gene, and the others are unexplained. V, J and clone size reflect that table, while D and trimming were determined from the DNA. Counted in this sample were about 2 million clones; around 95% of them appeared once. The top ten clones comprise 0.13% of the sample.

The donors were healthy, HIV-negative adults who had no recently reported acute infections or vaccinations. Every donor was a Caucasian adult residing in Nashville, Tennessee, USA. CD4+ T cells were enriched by magnetic negative selection, after which naive cells were positively selected on CD45RA and the negative fraction was taken as the memory subset. Blood was collected by leukapheresis, and PBMCs were isolated by Ficoll-Histopaque density gradient centrifugation and then cryopreserved in liquid nitrogen vapor phase. Analytical flow cytometry was used to check the purity and quantity of every magnetically sorted T cell population. Each sorted fraction had its genomic DNA isolated and then quantified by UV absorbance on a Nanodrop 2000c. V has 10 bases trimmed and J has 4 bases trimmed; junction bases matching no gene number 6. The germline V gene gives CDR1 as MNHEY and CDR2 as SVGAGI. The CDR3 holds 12 amino acids from the cysteine to the phenylalanine. Only the CDR3 region is kept as DNA, spanning 36 bases read in frame from base 1.

To note about this clone: Its binding antigen is unknown. It has no much larger one-base neighbor in the sample; base qualities were not kept.

Material: naive CD4+ T cells sorted from blood. The meaning of the sample's cell subset or site label: CD45RA+ positively selected. The chain is assembled from TRBV6-5 and TRBJ1-2, with TRBD1 matching 7 junction bases. The TCR was taken from a man younger than 30 in good health. The CDR3: CATYRGVYGYTF. The DNA reads as follows: TGTGCCACATACAGGGGCGTCTATGGCTACACCTTC.